The 15 T cell receptor beta chains in this list originate from one sample, sequenced in a study of radiation and T cells in renal cell carcinoma. TCRdb's table, derived via immunoSEQ multiplex PCR, lists solely in-frame clones and lacks some. The data show some 110,000 clones, around 83% seen once. Time point indicated: baseline pretreatment blood. Treatment: 15 Gy SBRT to primary tumor, nephrectomy 4 weeks later. Sequencing was performed on blood, taken from a patient whose treatment included radiotherapy and nephrectomy. Receptors originate from a woman between 55 and 75 years old with renal cell carcinoma.

The chain is built from TRBV5-4 and TRBJ2-6; D is uncertain. There are 16 residues in the CDR3. The germline V and J ends were trimmed by 1 base and 0 bases, with 8 bases remaining between them. Germline CDR1 SGHNT, CDR2 YYREEE (reference sequence). The CDR3 reads CASSLRGGSGANVLTF. As DNA, the CDR3 is TGTGCCAGCAGCTTGCGTGGTGGCTCTGGGGCCAACGTCCTGACTTTC. The full variable domain, rest sourced from reference TRBV5-4 and TRBJ2-6, is ETGVTQSPTHLIKTRGQQVTLRCSSQSGHNTVSWYQQALGQGPQFIFQYYREEENGRGNFPPRFSGLQFPNYSSELNVNALELDDSALYLCASSLRGGSGANVLTFGAGSRLTVL.

V is TRBV11-2 and J is TRBJ2-6; a possible D gene is TRBD1 (5 bases). Germline-derived CDR1 and CDR2 are SGHAT and FQNNGV. CDR3 length: 18 amino acids. V gave up 0 bases and J gave up 0 bases, with 12 bases separating them. The DNA of the CDR3 is TGTGCCAGCAGCTTAGAAACAGGAGTCTACTCTGGGGCCAACGTCCTGACTTTC. Its protein is CASSLETGVYSGANVLTF.

Only a few counts were recorded for this clone. The chain links TRBV29-1 to TRBJ1-1, with 7 bases matching TRBD1. This CDR3 region has 14 residues. Germline values: CDR1 SQVTM, CDR2 ANQGSEA. Losses at the gene ends were 1 base for V and 6 bases for J; bases not matched to a gene: 8. CDR3 DNA: TGCAGCGTTGAAGCGGGACAGTGGAAGTCTGAAGCTTTCTTT. This sequence encodes CSVEAGQWKSEAFF.

In this sample, this clone turned up a few times. The rearrangement links TRBV14 to TRBJ1-3; no reliable D call. The CDR3 sequence is 14 residues long. Germline loops: CDR1 SGHDN, CDR2 FVKESK. Deletions cut 1 base from V and 3 bases from J, with 7 bases between. The CDR3 reads CASSQVGVGNTIYF. CDR3 coding DNA: TGTGCCAGCAGCCAAGTTGGGGTTGGAAACACCATATATTTT.

This clone was seen a handful of times. The chain uses TRBV30 and TRBJ2-7; weak D call: TRBD1 (6 bases). V was trimmed by 3 bases and J by 2 bases, leaving 11 bases between them. Germline loops: CDR1 GTSNPN, CDR2 SVGIG (reference sequence). This CDR3 has 13 residues. As DNA, the CDR3 is TGTGCCTGGAGACTCACAGGGACCTACGAGCAGTACTTC. It translates to CAWRLTGTYEQYF. Supplemented by reference TRBV30 and TRBJ2-7, the full variable domain reads SQTIHQWPATLVQPVGSPLSLECTVEGTSNPNLYWYRQAAGRGLQLLFYSVGIGQISSEVPQNLSASRPQDRQFILSSKKLLLSDSGFYLCAWRLTGTYEQYFGPGTRLTVT.

The J gene is TRBJ1-1, the V gene TRBV2; 8 bases map to TRBD1. V lost 4 bases and J lost 12; bases outside the gene matches: 7. The CDR3 consists of 12 residues. In germline, CDR1 is SNHLY, CDR2 FYNNEI. The CDR3 coding sequence is TGTGCCAGCAGTGTCGGACAGGGAGGAACTTTCTTT. The encoded protein is CASSVGQGGTFF.

This rearrangement joins TRBV7-2 to TRBJ1-2; TRBD1 agrees at 9 bases. Germline V CDR1 and CDR2: SGHTA, FQGNSA. J lost 4 bases, V lost 1 base, and 7 bases had no gene match. CDR3 length equals 16 residues. The CDR3 DNA sequence: TGTGCCAGCAGCTTAGACTCGGGACAGGGTGCCTATGGCTACACCTTC. This translates into CASSLDSGQGAYGYTF.

The DNA for the CDR3 is TGTGCCAGCAATAAGGGGACCTCTGTCATCGAGCAGTACTTC. It codes for CASNKGTSVIEQYF. V and J are TRBV28 and TRBJ2-7, with D perhaps being TRBD1 or TRBD2 (5 bases each). V dropped 7 bases and J dropped 6 bases, with 19 bases sitting between them. CDR1 and CDR2 from the germline V gene are MDHEN and SYDVKM. CDR3 length: 14 residues.

V is TRBV9 and J is TRBJ1-3; D not certain. The CDR3 extends over 18 amino acids. The germline V and J ends were trimmed by 0 bases and 0 bases, with 16 bases remaining between them. Germline V gene data show CDR1 as SGDLS and CDR2 as YYNGEE. The CDR3 bases are TGTGCCAGCAGCGTAGAACCACCCAGGAGGAGCTCTGGAAACACCATATATTTT. Residues: CASSVEPPRRSSGNTIYF.

The rearrangement joins TRBV9 to TRBJ1-6; TRBD1 matches 7 bases. The CDR3 is 15 amino acids. CDR1 is SGDLS, CDR2 YYNGEE, per germline. V lost 3 bases and J lost 4; bases outside the gene matches: 4. The CDR3 spells CASSGRDSYNSPLHF. The CDR3 nucleotides are TGTGCCAGCAGCGGGAGGGACAGTTATAATTCACCCCTCCACTTT.

J is TRBJ2-5 and V is TRBV28, with 8 bases lining up with TRBD1. This CDR3 contains 14 residues. Germline assignment: CDR1 MDHEN and CDR2 SYDVKM. J was trimmed by 2 bases and V by 6 bases; bases with no gene match: 5. CDR3 DNA: TGTGCCAGCAGGGAAACAGGGGGGCAAGAGACCCAGTACTTC. It codes for CASRETGGQETQYF.

There are a few counts of this clone. The V call is TRBV19, the J call TRBJ2-1; perhaps TRBD2 as D (6 bases). CDR1 is LNHDA and CDR2 is SQIVND in the germline V gene (reference sequence). V was clipped by 7 bases and J by 3 bases, with 13 bases between them. The CDR3 is 14 residues long. CDR3 residues: CASTPGVNYNEQFF. Here the CDR3 DNA reads TGTGCCAGTACCCCGGGAGTTAACTACAATGAGCAGTTCTTC.

This clone has more than one count but fewer than ten. Compared with germline, one end of the junction differs, possibly owing to a read error. The chain recombines TRBV29-1 with TRBJ1-1; D remains ambiguous. In germline, CDR1 is SQVTM, CDR2 ANQGSEA. The CDR3 totals 11 residues. The CDR3 DNA reads as TGCAGCGTTGAAGGTGGGCCTTCGGTGTCCTTT. Its protein product is CSVEGGPSVSF.

This chain uses TRBV28 with TRBJ2-1; weak D call: TRBD1 (6 bases). In germline, CDR1 is MDHEN, CDR2 SYDVKM. Between the trimmed V and J ends, which lost 6 bases and 6 bases, there was a span of 12 bases. This CDR3 is 13 amino acids long. This CDR3 is CASSDRSVNEQFF. For the CDR3, the DNA is TGTGCCAGCAGCGACAGGTCGGTCAATGAGCAGTTCTTC.

The V and J genes are TRBV19 and TRBJ1-3; D not certain. This CDR3 has 12 residues. Germline CDR1 reads LNHDA; CDR2 reads SQIVND (reference sequence). V lost 9 bases and J lost 8, with 14 bases in between. The CDR3 protein is CASNFGMDTIYF. CDR3 sequence (DNA): TGTGCCAGCAATTTTGGGATGGACACCATATATTTT. The whole variable domain, remainder taken from reference TRBV19 and TRBJ1-3, is DGGITQSPKYLFRKEGQNVTLSCEQNLNHDAMYWYRQDPGQGLRLIYYSQIVNDFQKGDIAEGYSVSREKKESFPLTVTSAQKNPTAFYLCASNFGMDTIYFGEGSWLTVV.